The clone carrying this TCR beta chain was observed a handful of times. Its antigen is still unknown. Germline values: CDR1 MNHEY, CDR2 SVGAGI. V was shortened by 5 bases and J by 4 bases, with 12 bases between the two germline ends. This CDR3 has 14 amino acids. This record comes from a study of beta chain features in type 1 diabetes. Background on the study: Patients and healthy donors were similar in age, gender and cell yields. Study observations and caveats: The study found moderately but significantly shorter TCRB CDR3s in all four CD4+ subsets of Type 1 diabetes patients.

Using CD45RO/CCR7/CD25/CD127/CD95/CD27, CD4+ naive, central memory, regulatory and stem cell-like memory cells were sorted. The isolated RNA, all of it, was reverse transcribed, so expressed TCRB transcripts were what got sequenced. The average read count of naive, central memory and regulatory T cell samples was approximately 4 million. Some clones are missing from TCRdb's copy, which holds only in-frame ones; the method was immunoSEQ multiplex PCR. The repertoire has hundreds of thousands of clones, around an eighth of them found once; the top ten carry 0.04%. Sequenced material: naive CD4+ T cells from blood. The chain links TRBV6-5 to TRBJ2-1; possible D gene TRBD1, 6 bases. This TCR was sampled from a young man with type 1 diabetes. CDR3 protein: CASSPLGQYNEQFF. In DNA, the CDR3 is TGTGCCAGCAGTCCCCTCGGACAGTACAATGAGCAGTTCTTC.